This entry lists 20 T cell receptor beta chains sequenced from one sample in a study of follicular helper T cells after annual influenza vaccination. Time point here: 2015-2016 season, pre-vaccination. Sequenced by immunoSEQ multiplex PCR; TCRdb stores in-frame clones only, minus some. The sample yields about 5,800 clones, roughly 85% seen once. The sample here was CXCR5+ CD38- circulating T follicular helper cells from blood, taken on the day of influenza vaccination. Noted subset: circulating Tfh, non-naive CD4+CXCR5+PD-1+ (ICOS+CD38+ or ICOS-CD38-). These TCRs come from an adult who received the influenza vaccine.

This clone has only one observation. V gene TRBV27 combines with J gene TRBJ1-3; TRBD1 matches 9 bases. CDR1 and CDR2 (germline): MNHEY, SMNVEV (reference sequence). The CDR3 extends over 16 amino acids. J gave up 1 base and V 0 bases, and 1 base lay outside the gene matches. The DNA of the CDR3 is TGTGCCAGCAGTTTATCCGGGACAGGGTCTGGAAACACCATATATTTT. Translating it yields CASSLSGTGSGNTIYF.

V and J are TRBV30 and TRBJ2-3; the match to TRBD2 covers 7 bases. The V segment lost 3 bases and the J segment 5 bases; nucleotides outside the gene matches: 14. Germline CDR1 GTSNPN, CDR2 SVGIG (reference sequence). The CDR3 runs to 16 residues. CDR3 in DNA: TGTGCCTGGAGCGGCCTAGGAAGCGGGATGGGAGATACGCAGTATTTT. Protein: CAWSGLGSGMGDTQYF.

This rearrangement joins TRBV6-6 to TRBJ2-3, with D uncertain. The CDR3 has 14 residues. The ends were cut back, 6 bases at V and 6 bases at J, with 16 bases in the middle. Germline values: CDR1 MNHNY, CDR2 SVGAGI (reference sequence). The CDR3 DNA sequence: TGTGCCAGCAGACCATCCTACCTTCGGGATACGCAGTATTTT. Translation gives CASRPSYLRDTQYF.

This clone came up a few times. In DNA, the CDR3 is TGTGCCAGCAGCTTGCCCAGGGTCTATGGCTACACCTTC. It is translated as CASSLPRVYGYTF. The genes are TRBV7-2 and TRBJ1-2; the D gene is possibly TRBD1 (5 bases). The CDR3 is 13 residues long. The germline V and J ends were trimmed by 3 bases and 4 bases, with 9 bases remaining between them. In germline, CDR1 is SGHTA, CDR2 FQGNSA.

This sequence joins TRBV12-5 and TRBJ2-7; no clear D gene. Deletions cut 1 base from V and 3 bases from J, with 4 bases between. CDR1 and CDR2 from the germline V gene are LGHNT and FRNRAP. This CDR3 has 12 residues. The CDR3 region is CASGLGGYEQYF. CDR3 DNA: TGTGCTAGTGGTTTGGGAGGCTACGAGCAGTACTTC.

The chain joins TRBV10-2 to TRBJ2-2, with 12 bases fitting TRBD2. The CDR3 consists of 15 residues. Unmatched junction bases numbered 4, after V lost 4 bases and J lost 7 bases. The germline gives CDR1 WSHSY, CDR2 SAAADI. The CDR3 sequence: CASSGLAGEIGELFF. DNA of the CDR3: TGCGCCAGCAGTGGACTAGCGGGAGAAATCGGGGAGCTGTTTTTT.

The chain uses TRBV7-3 and TRBJ2-7; no firm D call. The CDR3 spans 17 residues. The germline CDR1 and CDR2 sequences are SGHTA and FQGTGA. Between the trimmed V and J ends, which lost 1 base and 5 bases, there was a span of 21 bases. The CDR3 nucleotides read TGTGCCAGCAGCTTAAGGGCAGGTGAGCAGGTTTCCCACGAGCAGTACTTC. Encoded protein: CASSLRAGEQVSHEQYF.

This clone has only a few counts. J is TRBJ1-5 and V is TRBV6-1, with unresolved D. Deletions cut 8 bases from V and 11 bases from J, with 16 bases between. Per germline, CDR1 MNHNS and CDR2 SASEGT. This CDR3 is 12 amino acids long. CDR3 bases: TGTGCCAGCCGAGCTGGGATATTGTCCCAGCATTTT. Its protein product is CASRAGILSQHF.

This clone was detected only once. J is TRBJ1-3 and V is TRBV19; D uncertain. V shed 6 bases and J shed 4 bases, with 10 bases lying between them. The CDR3 contains 13 residues. The germline V gene encodes CDR1 LNHDA and CDR2 SQIVND (reference sequence). CDR3 residues: CASSSQKGNTIYF. The CDR3 nucleotides read TGTGCCAGTAGCTCGCAGAAAGGAAACACCATATATTTT.

The V call is TRBV19, the J call TRBJ2-7; TRBD1 agrees at 7 bases. Unmatched junction bases numbered 10, after V lost 9 bases and J lost 2 bases. Germline CDR1 and CDR2: LNHDA and SQIVND (reference sequence). The CDR3 spans 14 residues. This CDR3 reads CASRQGAVPYEQYF. Here the CDR3 DNA reads TGTGCCAGCCGACAGGGCGCCGTCCCCTACGAGCAGTACTTC.

The chain carries TRBV4-3 and TRBJ1-1; D might be TRBD1 (5 bases). CDR3 length: 15 residues. The germline V gene encodes CDR1 LGHNA and CDR2 YSLEER. With 4 bases removed from V and 8 bases from J, the gap between germline ends came to 20 bases. As DNA, the CDR3 is TGCGCCAGCAGCCCGGTGATTACAGGCAGTGCGGAAGCTTTCTTT. It codes for CASSPVITGSAEAFF.

This clone has a handful of counts. V gene TRBV9 combines with J gene TRBJ2-7; TRBD1 matches at 11 bases. V dropped 3 bases and J dropped 0; count of bases not matched to a gene: 8. The CDR3 is 17 amino acids. The V gene's germline CDR1 is SGDLS and CDR2 YYNGEE. The CDR3 nucleotides read TGTGCCAGCAGCGCAGGACAGGGGGCAACGTCCTCCTACGAGCAGTACTTC. This translates into CASSAGQGATSSYEQYF.

This chain uses TRBV15 with TRBJ1-5; D remains unclear. From germline, CDR1 is LNHNV and CDR2 YYDKDF (reference sequence). This CDR3 region has 16 residues. V shed 0 bases and J shed 7 bases, with 16 bases lying between them. The CDR3 loop is CATSRDSGYEGQPQHF. CDR3 DNA: TGTGCCACCAGCAGAGATTCCGGCTATGAAGGGCAGCCCCAGCATTTT.

The genes are TRBV2 and TRBJ2-2, with D possibly matching TRBD2 (6 bases). The germline CDR1 and CDR2 sequences are SNHLY and FYNNEI. Trimming removed 3 bases from V and 3 bases from J, with 14 bases in between. The CDR3 runs 16 residues. CDR3 nucleotide sequence: TGTGCCAGCAGTGACCGGGGCGGGGTCTACACCGGGGAGCTGTTTTTT. This encodes CASSDRGGVYTGELFF.

CDR3 nucleotides: TGTGCCAGCAGCTTAGCCGGGATTAACTATGGCTACACCTTC. Protein product: CASSLAGINYGYTF. The genes are TRBV11-1 and TRBJ1-2; D gene ambiguous. Deletions cut 0 bases from V and 1 base from J, with 6 bases between. Germline CDR1 reads SGHAT; CDR2 reads FQDESV (reference sequence). The CDR3 loop spans 14 amino acids.

CDR3: CASSMLGGGGNQPQHF. The DNA for the CDR3 is TGTGCCAGCAGTATGCTTGGTGGGGGTGGCAATCAGCCCCAGCATTTT. J is TRBJ1-5 and V is TRBV11-2; D is possibly TRBD1 (5 bases). The CDR3 sequence is 16 residues long. The germline CDR1 and CDR2 sequences are SGHAT and FQNNGV. The V end was cut by 6 bases, the J end by 2 bases, with 17 bases between.

J is TRBJ1-5 and V is TRBV30; the match to TRBD1 covers 7 bases. This CDR3 spans 17 amino acids. Germline V CDR1 and CDR2: GTSNPN, SVGIG (reference sequence). The trim removed 6 bases at V and 0 bases at J, leaving 14 bases unmatched. The CDR3 region is CACTLLQGSNSNQPQHF. Here the CDR3 DNA reads TGTGCCTGCACCCTCCTACAGGGGTCAAATAGCAATCAGCCCCAGCATTTT.

This chain connects TRBV19 to TRBJ2-5, with D possibly TRBD2 on 6 matching bases. CDR1 is LNHDA, CDR2 SQIVND, per germline (reference sequence). This CDR3 is built from 13 residues. The ends were cut back, 6 bases at V and 1 base at J, with 9 bases in the middle. This CDR3 reads CASRRGFQETQYF. CDR3 nucleotide sequence: TGTGCCAGTAGACGGGGGTTCCAAGAGACCCAGTACTTC.

This sequence joins TRBV4-3 and TRBJ2-3; 8 nucleotides line up with TRBD1. This CDR3 is built from 16 residues. V lost 0 bases and J lost 4; bases outside the gene matches: 6. In germline, CDR1 is LGHNA, CDR2 YSLEER. CDR3 nucleotide sequence: TGCGCCAGCAGCCAAGATGCAGGGGGCGAATCAGATACGCAGTATTTT. Its protein is CASSQDAGGESDTQYF.

The chain links TRBV7-9 to TRBJ1-2, with D hard to call. This CDR3 comprises 16 residues. The V and J ends lost 2 bases and 2 bases respectively, with 15 bases between them. The V gene's germline CDR1 is SEHNR and CDR2 FQNEAQ (reference sequence). CDR3 residues: CASSLPPGGRNYGYTF. CDR3 nucleotides: TGTGCCAGCAGCTTACCCCCCGGAGGACGGAACTATGGCTACACCTTC.